This T cell receptor (beta chain) is from a study of patients and donors after allogeneic stem cell transplantation. Germline V gene sequence: CDR1 DFQATT, CDR2 SNEGSKA (reference sequence). V gave up 1 base and J gave up 6 bases; unmatched junction bases: 5. The CDR3 has 14 residues. TCRdb processed the RT-PCR reads anew with MiXCR; each CDR3 protein has one entry. Of roughly 960,000 distinct CDR3 sequences in the sample, roughly 18% were seen once. This clonotype came up a few times. Material for sequencing was blood, either unsorted or a sorted T cell fraction (not recorded which). This clonotype originated in a human donor who was either an allogeneic HSCT recipient or a stem cell or donor lymphocyte infusion donor (not recorded which). It is not recorded whose cells these are; they may come from a transplant donor. V is TRBV20-1 and J is TRBJ2-3; TRBD2 aligns across 9 bases. The CDR3 loop reads CSARAVREGDTQYF. The CDR3 DNA is TGCAGTGCTAGAGCGGTGCGGGAGGGGGATACGCAGTATTTT.